The 22 T cell receptor beta chains reported below all come from one sample, sequenced in a study of shared clonotypes between healthy human individuals. Produced via immunoSEQ multiplex PCR; TCRdb's table is partial and in-frame only. This sample has about 460,000 clones, with 70% to 80% found just once. The sample consisted of PBMCs. The receptors shown here come from a woman between 35 and 50 years old in good health. Some clones in this sample may be carry-over from other donors' samples.

The chain carries TRBV6-6 and TRBJ2-1; 13 bases fit TRBD2. The junction had 4 bases not matched to a gene; V was cut back by 9 bases and J by 8 bases. The germline V gene has CDR1 MNHNY and CDR2 SVGAGI (reference sequence). The CDR3 contains 13 residues. CDR3 protein: CASRTSGSYEQFF. In nucleotides, the CDR3 is TGTGCCAGTCGGACTAGCGGGAGCTATGAGCAGTTCTTC.

The chain uses TRBV27 and TRBJ1-2; D is unresolved. This CDR3 is 14 amino acids long. The germline V gene encodes CDR1 MNHEY and CDR2 SMNVEV (reference sequence). Deletions cut 2 bases from V and 4 bases from J, with 11 bases between. CDR3 sequence: CASSLGRWVYGYTF. CDR3 DNA: TGTGCCAGCAGTTTAGGGAGGTGGGTCTATGGCTACACCTTC.

The V and J genes are TRBV18 and TRBJ2-3; 7 bases agree with TRBD2. Trimming at V came to 2 bases and at J to 6 bases, leaving 5 bases not matched to a gene. This CDR3 is 14 amino acids long. Germline V gene data show CDR1 as KGHSH and CDR2 as LQKENI. DNA for the CDR3: TGTGCCAGCTCACCAGGGTCCGGGAGGGATACGCAGTATTTT. The encoded protein is CASSPGSGRDTQYF.

This clone appeared once. The chain links TRBV4-1 to TRBJ2-3, with D possibly being TRBD1 or TRBD2 (6 bases each). The CDR3 totals 17 residues. V was trimmed by 2 bases and J by 3 bases, leaving 18 bases between them. The germline V gene encodes CDR1 MGHRA and CDR2 YSYEKL. The CDR3 region is CASSQHRGRKRTDTQYF. The CDR3 DNA follows: TGCGCCAGCAGCCAACATCGGGGGCGAAAGAGAACAGATACGCAGTATTTT.

In this sample, this clone turned up once. The rearrangement links TRBV19 to TRBJ2-7; 9 nucleotides align to TRBD2. The CDR3 has 12 amino acids. Germline loops: CDR1 LNHDA, CDR2 SQIVND (reference sequence). J lost 2 bases, V lost 8 bases, and 1 base had no gene match. DNA for the CDR3: TGTGCCAGTGCGGGGGGGGCCTACGAGCAGTACTTC. As protein: CASAGGAYEQYF.

The rearrangement uses TRBV29-1 and TRBJ2-5; 7 positions match TRBD2. The V and J ends lost 7 bases and 11 bases, in that order; junction bases with no gene match: 10. Germline V lookup: CDR1 SQVTM, CDR2 ANQGSEA. The CDR3 runs 11 residues. The CDR3 loop reads CSGASGREQYF. The CDR3, as DNA: TGCAGCGGGGCTAGCGGCCGCGAACAGTACTTC.

This clone occurred once. This chain joins TRBV28 and TRBJ2-5; a weak D match, TRBD2 (5 bases). Germline values: CDR1 MDHEN, CDR2 SYDVKM. The CDR3 length is 14 residues. The V end lost 6 bases, the J end lost 7 bases, and 18 bases lay between the germline ends. CDR3 region: CASSSPGLRGTQYF. The CDR3 DNA reads as TGTGCCAGCAGCTCCCCCGGACTCCGCGGGACCCAGTACTTC.

This clone appeared once. This CDR3 is missing its conserved last phenylalanine or tryptophan, likely due to a read error. Distinct nucleotide sequences in the sample also encode this CDR3. V and J are TRBV30 and TRBJ1-2; 7 positions agree with TRBD1. The germline CDR1 and CDR2 sequences are GTSNPN and SVGIG (reference sequence). After removal of 0 bases from V and 8 bases from J, the junction contained 6 bases not matched to a gene. This CDR3 has 13 amino acids. CDR3 sequence reads: CAWSVQGRVGYTL. The CDR3, as DNA: TGTGCCTGGAGTGTACAGGGGCGGGTCGGCTACACCCTC.

Points on this clone: It differs at one base from a far larger clone, so likely a read error. The sample carries other DNA sequences with the same CDR3. The chain combines TRBV30 with TRBJ2-5; D is unresolved. CDR1 GTSNPN and CDR2 SVGIG come from the germline V gene (reference sequence). Trimming took 4 bases from V and 2 from J, leaving 5 bases between them. The CDR3 extends over 11 amino acids. CDR3 residues: CAWTRQETQYF. The CDR3 region has the DNA TGTGCCTGGACAAGGCAAGAGACCCAGTACTTC. The variable domain in full, completed from reference TRBV30 and TRBJ2-5, reads SQTIHQWPATLVQPVGSPLSLECTVEGTSNPNLYWYRQAAGRGLQLLFYSVGIGQISSEVPQNLSASRPQDRQFILSSKKLLLSDSGFYLCAWTRQETQYFGPGTRLLVL.

V gene TRBV5-1 combines with J gene TRBJ1-6, with a possible D match to TRBD1 (6 bases). The CDR3 contains 20 residues. V gave up 2 bases and J gave up 0 bases, with 21 bases separating them. Germline V gene lookup returns CDR1 SGHRS and CDR2 YFSETQ. The CDR3 nucleotides are TGCGCCAGCAGCTTTGGACCCAGCGGTGACAGGAACTCCTATAATTCACCCCTCCACTTT. This gives the protein CASSFGPSGDRNSYNSPLHF.

This clone came up a few times. This CDR3 is CASSLAGVIGGSFF. The CDR3 coding sequence is TGTGCCAGCAGCTTGGCCGGAGTAATCGGAGGGTCTTTCTTT. The chain employs TRBV5-4 and TRBJ1-1; no clear D gene. This CDR3 is built from 14 residues. V lost 0 bases and J lost 12, with 18 bases in between. CDR1 SGHNT and CDR2 YYREEE come from the germline V gene (reference sequence).

The rearrangement uses TRBV6-5 and TRBJ2-7, with D perhaps matching TRBD1 or TRBD2 (5 bases each). The CDR3 runs 14 residues. Germline V gives CDR1 MNHEY, CDR2 SVGAGI. The V gene lost 7 bases and the J gene lost 2 bases, with 15 bases spanning the gap. The CDR3, as DNA: TGTGCCAGCACCCCGGGGCTTGTCACCTACGAGCAGTACTTC. Encoded protein: CASTPGLVTYEQYF.

The chain has TRBV9 and TRBJ1-2; the match to TRBD1 covers 8 bases. J lost 4 bases, V lost 3 bases, and 5 bases had no gene match. The CDR3 totals 14 residues. Germline-derived CDR1 and CDR2 are SGDLS and YYNGEE. CDR3 bases: TGTGCCAGCAGCGCGGGACAGGTTGGCTATGGCTACACCTTC. Amino acid sequence: CASSAGQVGYGYTF.

V and J are TRBV28 and TRBJ2-7, with 10 bases lining up with TRBD1. This CDR3 is built from 16 residues. V lost 4 bases to trimming and J lost 3 bases; unmatched junction nucleotides: 9. Germline V lookup: CDR1 MDHEN, CDR2 SYDVKM. The CDR3 nucleotides are TGTGCCAGCAGTTACACTTTCGGGACAGGGGACTACGAGCAGTACTTC. Translating it yields CASSYTFGTGDYEQYF.

This clone showed up just once. V usage is TRBV5-1 and J usage is TRBJ1-3; 7 bases are a match to TRBD1. This CDR3 spans 16 amino acids. The V gene's germline CDR1 is SGHRS and CDR2 YFSETQ. The junction had 6 bases not matched to a gene; V was cut back by 3 bases and J by 0 bases. The CDR3 reads CASSSLQGDSGNTIYF. Written as DNA, the CDR3 is TGCGCCAGCAGCTCTCTCCAGGGGGACTCTGGAAACACCATATATTTT.

This clone occurred once. The chain links TRBV7-9 to TRBJ2-3; TRBD2 agrees at 15 bases. The CDR3 runs to 17 residues. Germline trimming cut 4 bases from V and 5 bases from J; bases unmatched to any gene: 7. Germline loops: CDR1 SEHNR, CDR2 FQNEAQ (reference sequence). CDR3 nucleotides: TGTGCCAGCAGCTCCAGGACTAGCGGGAGGGCCGTAGATACGCAGTATTTT. Translating gives CASSSRTSGRAVDTQYF.

Concerning this clone: A far more abundant clone sits one base away, making this likely a read error. The chain uses TRBV6-5 and TRBJ2-2; tentative D call: TRBD2 (5 bases). This CDR3 region has 16 residues. Germline CDR1 MNHEY, CDR2 SVGAGI. CDR3 in DNA: TGTGCCAGCAGTTACTCGCCCCATTTGGGTACCGGGGAGCTGTTGTTT. It codes for CASSYSPHLGTGELLF.

This clone occurred once. The J gene is TRBJ1-1, the V gene TRBV4-2; 7 bases match TRBD1. CDR3 length equals 14 residues. V lost 1 base and J lost 3; bases outside the gene matches: 2. Germline loops: CDR1 LGHNA, CDR2 YNFKEQ. CDR3 in DNA: TGTGCCAGCAGCCAAGGACAGGGAGACACTGAAGCTTTCTTT. The encoded protein is CASSQGQGDTEAFF.

V and J are TRBV9 and TRBJ2-1; 13 bases are shared with TRBD2. The CDR3 is 18 amino acids. The trim removed 0 bases at V and 4 bases at J, leaving 7 bases unmatched. The germline CDR1 and CDR2 sequences are SGDLS and YYNGEE. CDR3 in DNA: TGTGCCAGCAGCGTAGTGGGGACTAGCGGGATTGATTACAATGAGCAGTTCTTC. It translates to CASSVVGTSGIDYNEQFF.

This clone was picked up a small number of times. The CDR3 coding sequence is TGTGCCTGGAGTGTCACTAACTATGGCTACACCTTC. Its translation: CAWSVTNYGYTF. The chain joins TRBV30 to TRBJ1-2; no definite D call. CDR3 size: 12 residues. CDR1 and CDR2 from the germline V gene are GTSNPN and SVGIG (reference sequence). V lost 0 bases and J lost 0, with 2 bases in between.

V is TRBV19 and J is TRBJ2-3; maybe TRBD2 (6 bases). CDR1 and CDR2 (germline): LNHDA, SQIVND (reference sequence). V was trimmed by 7 bases and J by 1 base, leaving 12 bases between them. CDR3 length: 14 residues. CDR3 nucleotides: TGTGCCAGTACCAACGGGGGTGGCACAGATACGCAGTATTTT. Amino acid sequence: CASTNGGGTDTQYF.

As concerns this clone: In the same sample, other DNA sequences code for this CDR3. V gene TRBV9 combines with J gene TRBJ2-7; D assignment may be TRBD1 or TRBD2 (5 bases each). The CDR3 spans 12 residues. CDR1 and CDR2 (germline): SGDLS, YYNGEE. The V end lost 0 bases, the J end lost 4 bases, and 5 bases lay between the germline ends. The CDR3 sequence is CASSVGGYEQYF. CDR3 nucleotides: TGTGCCAGCAGCGTAGGGGGGTACGAGCAGTACTTC.